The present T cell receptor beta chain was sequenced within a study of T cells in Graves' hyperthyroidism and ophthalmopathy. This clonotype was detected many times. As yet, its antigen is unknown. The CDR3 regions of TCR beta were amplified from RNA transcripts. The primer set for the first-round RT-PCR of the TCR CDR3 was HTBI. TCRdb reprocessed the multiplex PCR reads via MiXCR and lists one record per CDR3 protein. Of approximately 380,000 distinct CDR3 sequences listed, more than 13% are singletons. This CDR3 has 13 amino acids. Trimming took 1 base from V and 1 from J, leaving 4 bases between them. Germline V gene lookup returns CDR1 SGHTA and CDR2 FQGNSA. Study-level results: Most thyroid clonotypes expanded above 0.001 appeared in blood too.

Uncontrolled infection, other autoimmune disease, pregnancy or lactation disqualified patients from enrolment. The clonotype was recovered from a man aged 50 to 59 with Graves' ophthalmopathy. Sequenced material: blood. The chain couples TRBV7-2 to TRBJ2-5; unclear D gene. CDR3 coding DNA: TGTGCCAGCAGCTTAGTCTTCCAAGAGACCCAGTACTTC. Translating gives CASSLVFQETQYF.